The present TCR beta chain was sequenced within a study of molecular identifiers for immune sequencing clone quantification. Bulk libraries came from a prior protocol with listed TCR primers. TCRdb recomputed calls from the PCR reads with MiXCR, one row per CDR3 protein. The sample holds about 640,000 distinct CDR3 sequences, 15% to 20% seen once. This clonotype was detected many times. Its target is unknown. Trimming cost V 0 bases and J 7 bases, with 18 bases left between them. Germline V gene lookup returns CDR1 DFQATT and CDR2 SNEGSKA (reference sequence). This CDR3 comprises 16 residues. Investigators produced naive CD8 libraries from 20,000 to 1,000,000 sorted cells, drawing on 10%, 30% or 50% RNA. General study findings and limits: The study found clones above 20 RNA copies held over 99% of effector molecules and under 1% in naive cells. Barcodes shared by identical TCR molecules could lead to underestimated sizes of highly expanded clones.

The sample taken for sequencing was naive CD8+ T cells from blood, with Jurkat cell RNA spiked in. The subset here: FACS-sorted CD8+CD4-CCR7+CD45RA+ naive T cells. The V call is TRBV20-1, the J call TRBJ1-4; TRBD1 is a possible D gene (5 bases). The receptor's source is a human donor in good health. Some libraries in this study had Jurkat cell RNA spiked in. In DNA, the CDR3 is TGCAGTGCTAGAGATTGGGAAGGTCCGGGGGGTGAAAAACTGTTTTTT. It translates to CSARDWEGPGGEKLFF.